This TCR beta chain originates from a study of T cells in tumors after PD-1 blockade. Sequencing used immunoSEQ multiplex PCR; TCRdb keeps in-frame clones, though not all of them. The sample contains approximately 30,000 clones, 55% to 80% of which appear only once. The sequence was collected from a human donor with basal cell carcinoma. The source material was PBMCs, sampled after anti-PD-1 treatment.

The chain's CDR3 is CASSQDMGAALTEAFF. The CDR3 coding sequence is TGCGCCAGCAGCCAAGATATGGGAGCCGCTCTCACTGAAGCTTTCTTT. This sequence joins TRBV4-3 and TRBJ1-1, with D unclear. The germline V gene encodes CDR1 LGHNA and CDR2 YSLEER. Trimming left V 0 bases short and J 4 bases short, with 15 bases between. The length of the CDR3 is 16 residues.